A selection of T cell receptor beta chains follows, all from one sample in a study of CXCR3-negative and CXCR3-positive naive CD8 T cells. One entry per CDR3 protein, without DNA, is what TCRdb gives after re-calling the 5' RACE reads. The table lists tens of thousands of distinct CDR3 sequences. Sequencing used memory CD8+ T cells from blood. These TCRs come from a human donor in good health. Some clones in this sample may be carry-over from other donors' samples. CDR3s include the opening cysteine and the closing phenylalanine or tryptophan. The order of the fields is V gene, CDR3 length, clone size, J gene, CDR3 protein. Expanded clones are given a class, and other clones once, few, many or no size at all.

V: TRBV5-6
length: 13
size: NA
J: TRBJ1-1
CDR3: CASSLLRVTEAFF

V: TRBV20-1
length: 14
size: NA
J: TRBJ1-3
CDR3: CSARVPHSGNTIYF

V: TRBV28
length: 14
size: NA
J: TRBJ2-1
CDR3: CASRSSGGPKNQFF

V: TRBV7-6
length: 13
size: NA
J: TRBJ1-2
CDR3: CASSFGKNYGYTF

V: TRBV27
length: 15
size: NA
J: TRBJ2-1
CDR3: CASSLEWGFYNEQFF

V: TRBV6-5
length: 13
size: NA
J: TRBJ2-7
CDR3: CASTSGSSYEQYF

V: TRBV7-3
length: 17
size: NA
J: TRBJ1-2
CDR3: CASSSDRQGAGYNGYTF

V: TRBV5-1
length: 14
size: NA
J: TRBJ1-2
CDR3: CASSLGTANYGYTF

V: TRBV4-3
length: 15
size: NA
J: TRBJ2-2
CDR3: CASSQDGRASGELFF

V: TRBV29-1
length: 15
size: NA
J: TRBJ2-5
CDR3: CSVEGAETPGETQYF

V: TRBV13
length: 15
size: NA
J: TRBJ2-7
CDR3: CASSSGETGGPEQYF

V: TRBV7-9
length: 18
size: NA
J: TRBJ2-7
CDR3: CASSPRTAGILSSYEQYF

V: TRBV28
length: 13
size: NA
J: TRBJ2-7
CDR3: CASSPGTPEEQYF

V: TRBV29-1
length: 14
size: large
J: TRBJ2-3
CDR3: CSLYLGEGTDTQYF

V: TRBV9
length: 14
size: NA
J: TRBJ1-5
CDR3: CASSPDRGGQPQHF

V: TRBV4-1
length: 14
size: NA
J: TRBJ2-1
CDR3: CASSQVPGEGEQFF

V: TRBV11-2
length: 16
size: medium-sized
J: TRBJ2-5
CDR3: CASSLARGDPSETQYF

V: TRBV6-5
length: 12
size: NA
J: TRBJ2-7
CDR3: CASSVGGNEQFF

V: TRBV29-1
length: 18
size: NA
J: TRBJ2-2
CDR3: CSAVPLDRAGGNTGELFF

V: TRBV27
length: 14
size: NA
J: TRBJ1-1
CDR3: CASRGGGLNTEAFF

V: TRBV5-1
length: 16
size: NA
J: TRBJ1-2
CDR3: CASSLLQGSLNYGYTF

V: TRBV27
length: 13
size: NA
J: TRBJ1-1
CDR3: CASSSDRNTEAFF

V: TRBV7-3
length: 16
size: NA
J: TRBJ1-1
CDR3: CASSFLPGNLNTEAFF

V: TRBV7-9
length: 17
size: NA
J: TRBJ2-3
CDR3: CASSLSGGDRIADTQYF

V: TRBV29-1
length: 11
size: NA
J: TRBJ2-7
CDR3: CSANQGYEQYF

V: TRBV20-1
length: 15
size: NA
J: TRBJ2-2
CDR3: CSARYSSPGTGELFF

V: TRBV20-1
length: 12
size: NA
J: TRBJ1-1
CDR3: CSVREGDTEAFF

V: TRBV28
length: 11
size: NA
J: TRBJ2-1
CDR3: CASSRVNEQFF

V: TRBV5-1
length: 16
size: NA
J: TRBJ2-1
CDR3: CASSLARDYRYNEQFF

V: TRBV28
length: 14
size: NA
J: TRBJ2-7
CDR3: CASTSLADPYEQYF

V: TRBV2
length: 14
size: NA
J: TRBJ2-4
CDR3: CASTRTGYGNIQYF

V: TRBV5-1
length: 14
size: NA
J: TRBJ1-1
CDR3: CASSSRTGGTEAFF

V: TRBV20-1
length: 16
size: NA
J: TRBJ2-5
CDR3: CSATRPGRGVVETQYF

V: TRBV28
length: 15
size: NA
J: TRBJ2-4
CDR3: CASSLEGLAKNIQYF

V: TRBV28
length: 15
size: NA
J: TRBJ1-5
CDR3: CASSTSRQANQPQHF

V: TRBV7-8
length: 12
size: NA
J: TRBJ1-2
CDR3: CASSLGGDGYTF

V: TRBV12-3/TRBV12-4
length: 16
size: NA
J: TRBJ2-2
CDR3: CASTPTLAINTGELFF

V: TRBV29-1
length: 12
size: NA
J: TRBJ2-7
CDR3: CSVVKGGYEQYF

V: TRBV5-1
length: 14
size: NA
J: TRBJ2-5
CDR3: CASSSDSSQETQYF

V: TRBV5-1
length: 13
size: NA
J: TRBJ1-2
CDR3: CASSLAAVDGYTF

V: TRBV15
length: 13
size: medium-sized
J: TRBJ2-3
CDR3: CATSRDLVDTQYF

V: TRBV20-1
length: 12
size: NA
J: TRBJ1-1
CDR3: CSASPGSTEAFF

V: TRBV29-1
length: 13
size: NA
J: TRBJ1-1
CDR3: CSAYRAENTEAFF

V: TRBV20-1
length: 15
size: NA
J: TRBJ2-1
CDR3: CSARVAGGSYNEQFF

V: TRBV27
length: 15
size: NA
J: TRBJ2-1
CDR3: CASSHRDRVLYEQFF

V: TRBV11-3
length: 15
size: NA
J: TRBJ2-1
CDR3: CASSDTSGAYNEQFF

V: TRBV12-3/TRBV12-4
length: 12
size: NA
J: TRBJ2-1
CDR3: CASSLNQDEQFF

V: TRBV29-1
length: 15
size: NA
J: TRBJ2-5
CDR3: CSVEEGTAYQETQYF

V: TRBV7-8
length: 16
size: NA
J: TRBJ2-3
CDR3: CASSRHPGLAIDTQYF